These 32 T cell receptor beta chains were all obtained from the same sample, sequenced in a study of OX40 agonist ivuxolimab in advanced cancers. Clones were sequenced by immunoSEQ multiplex PCR, and TCRdb holds only the in-frame ones, with some missing. The sample has tens of thousands of clones, more than 70% seen once; the top ten hold over 2%. Sequenced material: CD4+ or CD8+ T cells sorted from blood, taken in a trial of the OX40 agonist ivuxolimab. The receptors stem from an adult with an advanced solid tumor such as melanoma, head and neck, liver or kidney cancer.

V is TRBV11-3 and J is TRBJ2-2; D uncertain. The V and J ends lost 3 bases and 6 bases respectively, with 8 bases between them. CDR1 SGHNT and CDR2 YENEEA come from the germline V gene. This CDR3 has 13 residues. The CDR3 protein is CASSFGTAGELFF. The CDR3 DNA follows: TGTGCCAGCAGCTTTGGCACGGCCGGGGAGCTGTTTTTT.

Sample share makes this clone medium-sized. This sequence joins TRBV11-2 and TRBJ2-7, with 11 bases matching TRBD2. The junction had 3 bases not matched to a gene; V was cut back by 4 bases and J by 4 bases. CDR1 is SGHAT and CDR2 is FQNNGV in the germline V gene. There are 14 residues in the CDR3. The CDR3, as DNA: TGTGCCAGCAGCTCTATAGCGGGAGGGTACGAGCAGTACTTC. Protein sequence: CASSSIAGGYEQYF.

This chain joins TRBV5-6 and TRBJ2-3; D gene unclear. The length of the CDR3 is 14 residues. V gave up 2 bases and J gave up 0 bases, with 7 bases separating them. The germline V gene has CDR1 SGHDT and CDR2 YYEEEE. CDR3 DNA sequence: TGTGCCAGCAGCTTCCCAGCGAGCACAGATACGCAGTATTTT. Its translation is CASSFPASTDTQYF. Full variable domain (outside the CDR3, taken from reference TRBV5-6 and TRBJ2-3): DAGVTQSPTHLIKTRGQQVTLRCSPKSGHDTVSWYQQALGQGPQFIFQYYEEEERQRGNFPDRFSGHQFPNYSSELNVNALLLGDSALYLCASSFPASTDTQYFGPGTRLTVL.

V usage is TRBV6-6 and J usage is TRBJ2-1; TRBD2 matches at 11 bases. V was clipped by 6 bases and J by 6 bases; unmatched bases: 4. Looked up from germline, CDR1 is MNHNY and CDR2 is SVGAGI (reference sequence). The CDR3 is 14 residues long. The CDR3, as DNA: TGTGCCAGCAGCACTAGCGGGGGAGCCAATGAGCAGTTCTTC. As protein: CASSTSGGANEQFF.

The V gene is TRBV19, the J gene TRBJ2-1, with D hard to call. The V end was cut by 6 bases, the J end by 4 bases, with 16 bases between. In germline, CDR1 is LNHDA, CDR2 SQIVND (reference sequence). This CDR3 has 15 residues. In DNA form, the CDR3 reads TGTGCCAGTAGCCGGATCGGTTCTTGGTACAATGAGCAGTTCTTC. Amino acid sequence: CASSRIGSWYNEQFF.

The table lists this clone with a few counts. The V gene is TRBV29-1, the J gene TRBJ1-2, with 8 bases lining up with TRBD1. There are 15 residues in the CDR3. With V trimmed by 4 bases and J by 2 bases, 9 bases remained unmatched. The germline gives CDR1 SQVTM, CDR2 ANQGSEA. The CDR3 here is CSVGAGGAGNYGYTF. In DNA form, the CDR3 reads TGCAGCGTTGGGGCAGGGGGCGCGGGAAACTATGGCTACACCTTC. The full variable domain, its missing parts supplied by reference TRBV29-1 and TRBJ1-2, is SAVISQKPSRDICQRGTSLTIQCQVDSQVTMMFWYRQQPGQSLTLIATANQGSEATYESGFVIDKFPISRPNLTFSTLTVSNMSPEDSSIYLCSVGAGGAGNYGYTFGSGTRLTVV.

The V call is TRBV5-5, the J call TRBJ1-2; 8 bases line up with TRBD1. Germline V gives CDR1 SGHKS, CDR2 YYEKEE (reference sequence). This CDR3 contains 16 residues. Unmatched junction bases numbered 12, after V lost 6 bases and J lost 2 bases. The chain's CDR3 is CASTGQGAPFNYGYTF. Here the CDR3 DNA reads TGTGCCAGCACGGGGCAGGGGGCGCCCTTCAACTATGGCTACACCTTC. Combining the CDR3 with reference TRBV5-5 and TRBJ1-2 gives the whole variable domain DAGVTQSPTHLIKTRGQQVTLRCSPISGHKSVSWYQQVLGQGPQFIFQYYEKEERGRGNFPDRFSARQFPNYSSELNVNALLLGDSALYLCASTGQGAPFNYGYTFGSGTRLTVV.

V usage is TRBV9 and J usage is TRBJ2-3, with 10 bases fitting TRBD2. The CDR3 sequence is 17 residues long. The germline CDR1 and CDR2 sequences are SGDLS and YYNGEE. V was clipped by 0 bases and J by 4 bases; unmatched bases: 8. The CDR3 spells CASSVARTSGNADTQYF. The CDR3 DNA sequence: TGTGCCAGCAGCGTAGCTAGAACTAGCGGGAATGCAGATACGCAGTATTTT. The full variable domain, in which reference TRBV9 and TRBJ2-3 provide the parts outside the CDR3, is DSGVTQTPKHLITATGQRVTLRCSPRSGDLSVYWYQQSLDQGLQFLIQYYNGEERAKGNILERFSAQQFPDLHSELNLSSLELGDSALYFCASSVARTSGNADTQYFGPGTRLTVL.

CDR3 DNA sequence: TGTGCCAGCAGTGAGCGCCAACCCCCCCAAAATGGCTACACCTTC. It codes for CASSERQPPQNGYTF. The genes are TRBV6-4 and TRBJ1-2; no definite D call. The CDR3 extends over 15 amino acids. Trimming stripped 3 bases from V and 6 bases from J, with 17 bases between. Germline CDR1 is MRHNA and CDR2 is SNTAGT.

The table lists this clone with a few counts. The chain combines TRBV4-1 with TRBJ2-1, with TRBD2 matching over 11 bases. V trimming: 3 bases; J trimming: 5 bases; junction bases outside the gene matches: 12. The V gene's germline CDR1 is MGHRA and CDR2 YSYEKL. CDR3 length: 18 residues. CDR3 protein: CASSQLDLVTSGNNEQFF. In nucleotides, the CDR3 is TGCGCCAGCAGCCAGTTAGACCTTGTGACTAGCGGGAACAATGAGCAGTTCTTC.

This chain joins TRBV6-1 and TRBJ1-2, with a tentative D call TRBD1 (5 bases). Germline loops: CDR1 MNHNS, CDR2 SASEGT. This CDR3 has 15 residues. Trimming cost V 7 bases and J 4 bases, with 19 bases left between them. In DNA, the CDR3 is TGTGCCAGCACAGGGTATTTTAGGACTCGCTATGGCTACACCTTC. This translates into CASTGYFRTRYGYTF.

This clone was counted a few times. The chain uses TRBV28 and TRBJ1-1; TRBD1 aligns across 10 bases. CDR1 and CDR2 from the germline V gene are MDHEN and SYDVKM. The CDR3 covers 13 residues. The V gene end was trimmed by 3 bases and the J gene end by 9 bases; junction bases not matched to a gene: 4. The CDR3: CASSFQDRGKAFF. CDR3 DNA sequence: TGTGCCAGCAGTTTCCAGGACAGGGGGAAAGCTTTCTTT.

The chain links TRBV7-3 to TRBJ2-7, with 8 nucleotides matching TRBD2. The CDR3 length is 14 residues. Germline assignment: CDR1 SGHTA and CDR2 FQGTGA. Unmatched junction bases numbered 8, after V lost 4 bases and J lost 6 bases. CDR3 region: CASSSRRLAFEQYF. CDR3 nucleotide sequence: TGTGCCAGCAGCTCCCGCCGACTAGCGTTCGAGCAGTACTTC.

V gene TRBV2 combines with J gene TRBJ2-2; 13 nucleotides align to TRBD2. The ends lost 6 bases at V and 2 bases at J; junction bases unmatched: 3. The germline CDR1 and CDR2 sequences are SNHLY and FYNNEI. The CDR3 has 16 amino acids. CDR3 amino acids: CASRGGLAGNTGELFF. The CDR3 DNA reads as TGTGCCAGCAGGGGGGGACTAGCGGGAAACACCGGGGAGCTGTTTTTT.

The chain has TRBV15 and TRBJ2-7; a possible D gene is TRBD2 (5 bases). Between the trimmed V and J ends, which lost 0 bases and 1 base, there was a span of 16 bases. CDR1 and CDR2 (germline): LNHNV, YYDKDF (reference sequence). The CDR3 loop spans 17 amino acids. The CDR3 reads CATSRDIAGIRSYEQYF. The DNA of the CDR3 is TGTGCCACCAGCAGAGATATTGCCGGGATACGATCCTACGAGCAGTACTTC.

A word on this clone: This same CDR3 is encoded by further DNA sequences in the sample. The chain combines TRBV19 with TRBJ2-7; D might be TRBD2 (5 bases). CDR3 length: 14 amino acids. The germline CDR1 and CDR2 sequences are LNHDA and SQIVND (reference sequence). V was shortened by 3 bases and J by 0 bases, with 9 bases between the two germline ends. CDR3 coding DNA: TGTGCCAGTAGTATTTGGAGGAGCTCCTACGAGCAGTACTTC. Its protein product is CASSIWRSSYEQYF.

The chain couples TRBV11-2 to TRBJ2-1; D is tentatively TRBD1 or TRBD2 (5 bases each). V lost 0 bases to trimming and J lost 8 bases, with 8 bases between them. Germline assignment: CDR1 SGHAT and CDR2 FQNNGV. This CDR3 region has 13 residues. CDR3: CASSLERGDEQFF. In DNA, the CDR3 is TGTGCCAGCAGCTTAGAAAGGGGAGATGAGCAGTTCTTC.

This chain links TRBV29-1 with TRBJ2-7; D remains unclear. V lost 1 base, J lost 3 bases, and 13 bases lay in between. There are 14 residues in the CDR3. Germline CDR1 and CDR2: SQVTM and ANQGSEA. This chain's CDR3 is CSVEVIGLRYEQYF. For the CDR3, the DNA is TGCAGCGTTGAAGTTATCGGGTTACGCTACGAGCAGTACTTC.

The chain has TRBV28 and TRBJ2-1; TRBD2 aligns across 13 bases. Germline V CDR1 and CDR2: MDHEN, SYDVKM. J was trimmed by 9 bases and V by 6 bases; bases with no gene match: 8. The CDR3 extends over 15 amino acids. DNA for the CDR3: TGTGCCAGCAGACAAGCCGGGACTAGCGGGATTGAGCAGTTCTTC. This translates into CASRQAGTSGIEQFF. Complete variable domain (other parts from reference TRBV28 and TRBJ2-1): DVKVTQSSRYLVKRTGEKVFLECVQDMDHENMFWYRQDPGLGLRLIYFSYDVKMKEKGDIPEGYSVSREKKERFSLILESASTNQTSMYLCASRQAGTSGIEQFFGPGTRLTVL.

The rearrangement joins TRBV7-9 to TRBJ2-5; D gene uncertain. The CDR3 is 12 amino acids. The germline V gene has CDR1 SEHNR and CDR2 FQNEAQ (reference sequence). Trimming stripped 6 bases from V and 5 bases from J, with 10 bases between. The CDR3 DNA reads as TGTGCCAGCAGTACAATTGCCGAGACCCAGTACTTC. Protein product: CASSTIAETQYF.

This clone was seen just once. CDR3 nucleotide sequence: TGTGCCAGCAGCCGGACAGGACAGGGCCAAGAGACCCAGTACTTC. Protein product: CASSRTGQGQETQYF. This rearrangement joins TRBV5-6 to TRBJ2-5, with 8 bases that match TRBD1. The CDR3 has 15 amino acids. Looked up from germline, CDR1 is SGHDT and CDR2 is YYEEEE. The ends lost 4 bases at V and 1 base at J; junction bases unmatched: 6.

The V gene is TRBV6-5, the J gene TRBJ2-7; 14 bases are shared with TRBD2. Losses at the gene ends were 5 bases for V and 6 bases for J; bases not matched to a gene: 3. Germline assignment: CDR1 MNHEY and CDR2 SVGAGI. The CDR3 is 14 amino acids. CDR3 residues: CASSPGLAGVEQYF. The CDR3, as DNA: TGTGCCAGCAGTCCGGGACTAGCGGGAGTCGAGCAGTACTTC.

The chain combines TRBV2 with TRBJ2-3, with TRBD2 matching 10 bases. The V and J ends lost 5 bases and 2 bases, in that order; junction bases with no gene match: 4. Per the germline V gene, CDR1 is SNHLY and CDR2 is FYNNEI. The CDR3 covers 15 residues. CDR3 in DNA: TGTGCCAGCAGTTCTAGCGGGAGAATCACAGATACGCAGTATTTT. Translating gives CASSSSGRITDTQYF.

The rearrangement links TRBV5-6 to TRBJ2-1; no clear D. Trimming stripped 6 bases from V and 4 bases from J, with 5 bases between. This CDR3 is 11 amino acids long. The germline gives CDR1 SGHDT, CDR2 YYEEEE. The CDR3 region is CASNSYNEQFF. The CDR3, as DNA: TGTGCCAGCAACAGTTACAATGAGCAGTTCTTC.

This chain joins TRBV18 and TRBJ1-1, with a weak D call TRBD1 (5 bases). The CDR3 is 13 residues long. From germline, CDR1 is KGHSH and CDR2 LQKENI. Between the trimmed V and J ends, which lost 4 bases and 1 base, there was a span of 7 bases. CDR3 DNA: TGTGCCAGCTCACTAGACAGGAACACTGAAGCTTTCTTT. It translates to CASSLDRNTEAFF.

The V and J genes are TRBV10-2 and TRBJ1-3, with a weak D call TRBD1 (6 bases). Germline CDR1 and CDR2: WSHSY and SAAADI. V was trimmed by 4 bases and J by 0 bases, leaving 19 bases between them. The length of the CDR3 is 18 residues. CDR3 DNA sequence: TGCGCCAGCAGTGTTTTTGATCGGACAGCCTCCTCTGGAAACACCATATATTTT. It translates to CASSVFDRTASSGNTIYF.

This chain links TRBV10-1 with TRBJ2-2; D is possibly TRBD2 (5 bases). Germline values: CDR1 WNHNN, CDR2 SYGVQD (reference sequence). CDR3 length: 15 amino acids. V shed 2 bases and J shed 7 bases, with 14 bases lying between them. The CDR3 here is CASSEDGGFGGELFF. As DNA, the CDR3 is TGCGCCAGCAGTGAGGACGGCGGGTTCGGCGGGGAGCTGTTTTTT.

The chain employs TRBV2 and TRBJ1-6, with D possibly being TRBD1 (6 bases). The V end was cut by 0 bases, the J end by 7 bases, with 10 bases between. The CDR3 has 15 residues. Germline V lookup: CDR1 SNHLY, CDR2 FYNNEI. In nucleotides, the CDR3 is TGTGCCAGCAGTGAAGCGAGAGGACAGAATTCACCCCTCCACTTT. Its protein is CASSEARGQNSPLHF.

V and J are TRBV30 and TRBJ1-2, with a possible D match to TRBD1 (5 bases). This CDR3 contains 15 residues. The V and J ends lost 1 base and 6 bases respectively, with 18 bases between them. Germline assignment: CDR1 GTSNPN and CDR2 SVGIG (reference sequence). Here the CDR3 DNA reads TGTGCCTGGAGTGCCGGGACCTTAGTTGGAGATGGCTACACCTTC. Residues: CAWSAGTLVGDGYTF.

This clone was counted only a few times. The J gene is TRBJ2-1, the V gene TRBV5-1; 8 bases are shared with TRBD2. CDR3 length equals 16 residues. CDR1 and CDR2 from the germline V gene are SGHRS and YFSETQ. With 4 bases clipped from V and 3 bases from J, the junction kept 9 bases outside the gene matches. CDR3 sequence reads: CASSRGGSGNYNEQFF. CDR3 DNA: TGCGCCAGCAGCCGCGGGGGTAGCGGGAACTACAATGAGCAGTTCTTC. The complete variable domain, with remaining parts taken from reference TRBV5-1 and TRBJ2-1, reads KAGVTQTPRYLIKTRGQQVTLSCSPISGHRSVSWYQQTPGQGLQFLFEYFSETQRNKGNFPGRFSGRQFSNSRSEMNVSTLELGDSALYLCASSRGGSGNYNEQFFGPGTRLTVL.

In this sample, this clone turned up a few times. This chain joins TRBV7-9 and TRBJ2-2, with 7 bases lining up with TRBD2. From germline, CDR1 is SEHNR and CDR2 FQNEAQ (reference sequence). This CDR3 region has 14 residues. The V and J ends lost 5 bases and 6 bases, in that order; junction bases with no gene match: 6. CDR3 sequence: CASSRGTIAGELFF. CDR3 DNA: TGTGCCAGCAGCCGAGGGACTATAGCCGGGGAGCTGTTTTTT.

The gene calls are TRBV5-1 and TRBJ2-2; TRBD2 is a possible D gene (6 bases). Per the germline V gene, CDR1 is SGHRS and CDR2 is YFSETQ. Trimming stripped 3 bases from V and 1 base from J, with 10 bases between. CDR3 length: 15 residues. The CDR3 reads CASSSGLLNTGELFF. The CDR3 nucleotides are TGCGCCAGCAGCTCGGGACTGCTGAACACCGGGGAGCTGTTTTTT.